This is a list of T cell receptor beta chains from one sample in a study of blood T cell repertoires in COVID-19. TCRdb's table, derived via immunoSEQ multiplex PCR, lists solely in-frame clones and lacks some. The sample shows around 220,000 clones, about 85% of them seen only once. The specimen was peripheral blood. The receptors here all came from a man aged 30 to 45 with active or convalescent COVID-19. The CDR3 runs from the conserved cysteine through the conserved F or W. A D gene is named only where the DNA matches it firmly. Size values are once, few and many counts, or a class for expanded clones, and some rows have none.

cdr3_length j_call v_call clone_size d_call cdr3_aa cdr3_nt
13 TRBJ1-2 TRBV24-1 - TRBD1 CATSQDRAGGYTF TGTGCCACCAGTCAGGACAGGGCGGGTGGCTACACCTTC
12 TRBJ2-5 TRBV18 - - CASSSYQETQYF TGTGCCAGCTCCTCGTACCAAGAGACCCAGTACTTC
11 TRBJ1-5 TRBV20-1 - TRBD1 CSARETGSVHF TGCAGTGCTAGAGAGACAGGGAGTGTGCATTTT
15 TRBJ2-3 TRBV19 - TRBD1 CASSINRGRGDTQYF TGTGCCAGTAGTATAAACAGGGGGCGCGGAGATACGCAGTATTTT
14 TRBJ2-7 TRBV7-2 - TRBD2 CASRWGGSSYEQYF TGTGCCAGCAGGTGGGGGGGTAGCTCCTACGAGCAGTACTTC
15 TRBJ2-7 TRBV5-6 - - CASSFGGGGSYEQYF TGTGCCAGCAGCTTCGGAGGAGGCGGTTCTTACGAGCAGTACTTC
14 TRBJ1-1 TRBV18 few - CASSPNTVNTEAFF TGTGCCAGCTCACCAAACACAGTGAACACTGAAGCTTTCTTT
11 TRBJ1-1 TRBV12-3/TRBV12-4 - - CASSFYYEAFF TGTGCCAGCAGTTTTTACTATGAAGCTTTCTTT
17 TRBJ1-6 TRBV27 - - CASGRITQIPFNSPLHF TGTGCCAGCGGAAGGATTACACAGATCCCTTTTAATTCACCCCTCCACTTT
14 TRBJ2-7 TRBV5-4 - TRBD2 CASSFIGRAYEQYF TGTGCCAGCAGCTTTATCGGGAGGGCCTACGAGCAGTACTTC
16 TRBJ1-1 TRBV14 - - CASSRGGPGRFTEAFF TGTGCCAGCAGCCGCGGGGGGCCGGGGCGGTTCACTGAAGCTTTCTTT
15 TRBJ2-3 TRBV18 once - CASSPGPLSTDTQYF TGTGCCAGCTCACCAGGGCCCCTCAGCACAGATACGCAGTATTTT
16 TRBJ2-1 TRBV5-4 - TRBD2 CASSRGPGLGPNEQFF TGTGCCAGCAGCCGCGGCCCGGGACTAGGACCCAATGAGCAGTTCTTC
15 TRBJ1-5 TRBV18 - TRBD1 CASSRIGTGNQPQHF TGTGCCAGCTCACGAATCGGGACAGGGAATCAGCCCCAGCATTTT